The source of this T cell receptor beta chain is a study of T cell responses to AZD1222 COVID-19 vaccine. Study-level background: Second-dose recipients at about 4 or about 12 weeks were treated as one pooled group.

Libraries were prepared by immunoSEQ multiplex PCR; TCRdb keeps only in-frame clonotypes and omits some of them. The data hold more than 75,000 clones, with around 93% observed a single time. The CDR3 has 14 residues. The V gene lost 5 bases and the J gene lost 8 bases, with 18 bases spanning the gap. Germline CDR1 and CDR2: SGHAT and FQNNGV. Study-wide results and limits: Females outnumbered males among donors, who were mostly white British; clonal diversity was possibly underestimated.

Regarding this clone: What it recognizes is unknown.

The chain uses TRBV11-2 and TRBJ1-2; D gene uncertain. The sequenced sample was peripheral blood, obtained on day 0 of AZD1222 vaccination. The clonotype comes from an adult in good health. CDR3 region: CASSPDDGVGGYTF. The CDR3 DNA is TGTGCCAGCAGCCCGGACGATGGGGTGGGGGGCTACACCTTC.